Reported below is one T cell receptor (beta chain). The antigen remains unidentified. Reverse transcribing all isolated RNA meant expressed TCRB transcripts were sequenced. Produced via immunoSEQ multiplex PCR; TCRdb's table is partial and in-frame only. The data hold hundreds of thousands of clones, with over 11% observed a single time. These data originate in a study of beta chain features in type 1 diabetes. Study-wide results and caveats: The study found moderately but significantly shorter TCRB CDR3s in all four CD4+ subsets of Type 1 diabetes patients. Shorter templates may be favored by PCR, equally so in patients and controls. Because the template was cDNA, high-expressing cells might be over-represented.

V lost 0 bases and J lost 6; bases outside the gene matches: 8. CDR3 size: 15 residues. In germline, CDR1 is GTSNPN, CDR2 SVGIG (reference sequence). The sequence derives from a man aged 25-45 years in good health. The V gene is TRBV30, the J gene TRBJ2-3, with 8 positions matching TRBD1. Source material: naive CD4+ T cells from blood. CDR3 protein: CAWSVPGRTGDTQYF. The CDR3 DNA reads TGTGCCTGGAGTGTACCGGGTAGGACAGGGGATACGCAGTATTTT.